The present TCR beta chain was sequenced within a study of type 1 and type 2 diabetes patients. At the level of the study: The cohort mixed type 1 diabetes, type 2 diabetes and nondiabetic donors. T cells were magnetically sorted from PBMCs as CD4+ or CD8+ subsets.

Per the germline V gene, CDR1 is DFQATT and CDR2 is SNEGSKA (reference sequence). J lost 12 bases, V lost 3 bases, and 14 bases had no gene match. The CDR3 sequence is 15 residues long. Anyone with other autoimmune disease or infection in the prior four weeks was excluded. PCR was run on genomic DNA. Amplification of the beta chain CDR3 used 30 forward and 13 reverse multiplex primers. TCRdb reprocessed the multiplex PCR reads with MiXCR, giving one entry per CDR3 protein. The repertoire has about 270,000 distinct CDR3 sequences, over 45% of them found once; the top ten carry around 13%. The sample consisted of peripheral blood mononuclear cells (PBMCs). The receptor was derived from a man aged 18-30 years with type 2 diabetes. The chain joins TRBV20-1 to TRBJ2-1; TRBD1 aligns across 10 bases. Here the CDR3 reads CSARTSGTGANPQFF. As DNA, the CDR3 is TGCAGTGCTAGGACCTCCGGGACAGGGGCGAATCCGCAGTTCTTC.